These 14 T cell receptor beta chains were all obtained from the same sample, sequenced in a study of a mutant IDH1 vaccine in newly diagnosed glioma. No antigens are known for them. Time point in this sample: week 23, last vaccination. All doses held 300 ug of mutant IDH1 20-mer peptide, with topical imiquimod. Some clones are missing from TCRdb's copy, which holds only in-frame ones; the method was immunoSEQ multiplex PCR. The data contain roughly 43,000 clones, approximately 72% of them singletons. The sequencing here drew on PBMCs, taken from a glioma patient whose treatment included an IDH1 peptide vaccine. The origin of the receptors is a man aged 45-65 years with glioma.

The chain joins TRBV5-4 to TRBJ2-5; 7 nucleotides line up with TRBD1. The CDR3 sequence is 15 residues long. V was pared by 0 bases and J by 2 bases, with 4 bases of the junction left unmatched. Per the germline V gene, CDR1 is SGHNT and CDR2 is YYREEE (reference sequence). The CDR3 reads CASSLAGTVQETQYF. The CDR3 region has the DNA TGTGCCAGCAGCTTGGCCGGGACAGTTCAAGAGACCCAGTACTTC. Using reference TRBV5-4 and TRBJ2-5 for the parts outside the CDR3, the full variable domain is ETGVTQSPTHLIKTRGQQVTLRCSSQSGHNTVSWYQQALGQGPQFIFQYYREEENGRGNFPPRFSGLQFPNYSSELNVNALELDDSALYLCASSLAGTVQETQYFGPGTRLLVL.

The rearrangement links TRBV19 to TRBJ1-5, with 7 bases identical to TRBD1. V was pared by 6 bases and J by 4 bases, with 6 bases of the junction left unmatched. Germline CDR1 LNHDA, CDR2 SQIVND (reference sequence). This CDR3 region has 14 residues. CDR3 DNA: TGTGCCAGTAGCTACGGACAGGAAAATCAGCCCCAGCATTTT. Encoded protein: CASSYGQENQPQHF.

The rearrangement links TRBV29-1 to TRBJ2-7, with D unclear. Germline V gene lookup returns CDR1 SQVTM and CDR2 ANQGSEA. V was pared by 7 bases and J by 2 bases, with 9 bases between. The CDR3 loop spans 11 amino acids. The CDR3 bases are TGCAGCGCCCGTAACACCTACGAGCAGTACTTC. Translation gives CSARNTYEQYF.

This chain connects TRBV7-8 to TRBJ2-2; D unclear. V shed 3 bases and J shed 5 bases, with 10 bases lying between them. Germline V gene lookup returns CDR1 SGHVS and CDR2 FQNEAQ. The CDR3 is 14 residues long. In DNA form, the CDR3 reads TGTGCCAGCAGCTTGCCTGGCTGGACCGGGGAGCTGTTTTTT. Protein sequence: CASSLPGWTGELFF.

V gene TRBV14 combines with J gene TRBJ1-3; D might be TRBD1 (5 bases). CDR1 and CDR2 (germline): SGHDN, FVKESK. CDR3 length: 16 residues. V gave up 4 bases and J gave up 0 bases, with 13 bases separating them. CDR3 region: CASSRNYRSSGNTIYF. The CDR3 DNA sequence: TGTGCCAGCAGCCGAAACTACAGGAGCTCTGGAAACACCATATATTTT. The full variable domain, rest sourced from reference TRBV14 and TRBJ1-3, is EAGVTQFPSHSVIEKGQTVTLRCDPISGHDNLYWYRRVMGKEIKFLLHFVKESKQDESGMPNNRFLAERTGGTYSTLKVQPAELEDSGVYFCASSRNYRSSGNTIYFGEGSWLTVV.

J is TRBJ1-5 and V is TRBV6-1, with D uncertain. The CDR3 contains 15 residues. Germline V gene lookup returns CDR1 MNHNS and CDR2 SASEGT. Trimming removed 6 bases from V and 3 bases from J, with 15 bases in between. CDR3 in amino acids: CASRPARRVNQPQHF. CDR3 in DNA: TGTGCCAGCAGACCCGCCCGGCGGGTCAATCAGCCCCAGCATTTT.

This clone was seen a handful of times. The chain employs TRBV2 and TRBJ1-1; no clear D gene. The CDR3 consists of 15 residues. Germline assignment: CDR1 SNHLY and CDR2 FYNNEI. V was clipped by 2 bases and J by 1 base, with 11 bases between them. CDR3 protein: CASSESIRANTEAFF. DNA of the CDR3: TGTGCCAGCAGTGAAAGTATACGGGCGAACACTGAAGCTTTCTTT.

This clone has more than one count but fewer than ten. V usage is TRBV11-2 and J usage is TRBJ1-6; a possible D gene is TRBD1 (5 bases). The CDR3 spans 13 residues. Trimming took off 0 bases at V and 10 bases at J, with 7 bases between the two ends. CDR1 SGHAT and CDR2 FQNNGV come from the germline V gene. CDR3 DNA: TGTGCCAGCAGCTTAGATCGGGGGTCACCCCTCCACTTT. Its protein is CASSLDRGSPLHF.

The CDR3 coding sequence is TGCGCCAGCAGCTTCAATGCTCAGGGGACGGGGGAAAAACTGTTTTTT. This encodes CASSFNAQGTGEKLFF. The chain combines TRBV5-1 with TRBJ1-4, with a tentative D call TRBD1 (6 bases). The CDR3 is 16 amino acids. The germline V gene encodes CDR1 SGHRS and CDR2 YFSETQ. V was cut by 2 bases and J by 8 bases, with 19 bases left in between.

This clone was seen more than once but under ten times. In DNA, the CDR3 is TGTGCCACAAGGGGCTCTGGGGCCAACGTCCTGACTTTC. Protein product: CATRGSGANVLTF. The chain carries TRBV28 and TRBJ2-6; D is possibly TRBD1 (5 bases). The CDR3 runs to 13 residues. Trimming left V 10 bases short and J 0 bases short, with 7 bases between. CDR1 and CDR2 from the germline V gene are MDHEN and SYDVKM.

This clone occurred a few times. The chain uses TRBV5-6 and TRBJ2-7; D is possibly TRBD2 (5 bases). Per the germline V gene, CDR1 is SGHDT and CDR2 is YYEEEE. This CDR3 has 17 residues. Trimming shortened V by 0 bases and J by 0 bases, and 16 bases separated the two germline ends. CDR3 in amino acids: CASSLDRERTFSYEQYF. The CDR3 DNA follows: TGTGCCAGCAGCTTGGATAGGGAGCGCACTTTCTCCTACGAGCAGTACTTC.

This clone is a singleton in its sample. This rearrangement joins TRBV6-5 to TRBJ1-1; D might be TRBD1 (6 bases). The CDR3 covers 13 residues. Germline CDR1 and CDR2: MNHEY and SVGAGI. V was cut by 2 bases and J by 8 bases, with 12 bases left in between. The CDR3 sequence is CASSYTGQAEAFF. The CDR3 nucleotides read TGTGCCAGCAGTTACACAGGGCAAGCCGAAGCTTTCTTT.

This clone was recorded only once. J is TRBJ1-1 and V is TRBV21-1; TRBD1 reflects the table's D call only, with no check against the DNA. TRBV21-1 is given as a pseudogene. The CDR3 covers 16 residues. CDR3 nucleotide sequence: TGTGCCAGCAGCGGCCGGCCAGGGCCTGGAGACACTGAAGCTTTCTTT. This codes for CASSGRPGPGDTEAFF.

The gene calls are TRBV25-1 and TRBJ1-1, with D hard to call. Germline V gene data show CDR1 as MGHDK and CDR2 as SYGVNS. The CDR3 consists of 13 residues. V was cut by 9 bases and J by 1 base, with 12 bases left in between. This chain's CDR3 is CASTGLANTEAFF. In nucleotides, the CDR3 is TGTGCCAGTACCGGCCTGGCGAACACTGAAGCTTTCTTT.